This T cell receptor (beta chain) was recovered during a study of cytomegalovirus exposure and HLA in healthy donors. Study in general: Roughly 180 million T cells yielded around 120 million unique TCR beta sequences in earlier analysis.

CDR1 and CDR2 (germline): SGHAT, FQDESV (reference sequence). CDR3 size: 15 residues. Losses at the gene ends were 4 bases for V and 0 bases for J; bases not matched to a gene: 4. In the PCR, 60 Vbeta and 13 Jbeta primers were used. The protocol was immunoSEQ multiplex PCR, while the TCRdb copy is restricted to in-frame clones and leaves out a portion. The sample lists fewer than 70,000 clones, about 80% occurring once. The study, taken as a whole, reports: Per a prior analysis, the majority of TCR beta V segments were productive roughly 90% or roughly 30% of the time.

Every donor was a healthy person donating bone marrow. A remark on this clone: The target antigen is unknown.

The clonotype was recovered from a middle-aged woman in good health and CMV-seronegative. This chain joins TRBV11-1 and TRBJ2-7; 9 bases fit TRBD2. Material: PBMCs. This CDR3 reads CASSWTSESSYEQYF. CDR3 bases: TGTGCCAGCAGCTGGACTAGCGAGAGCTCCTACGAGCAGTACTTC.